Here is one T cell receptor beta chain with its context. These data are taken from a study of blood T cell repertoires in COVID-19. Study at large: The United States, Italy and Spain provided the acute and convalescent COVID-19 samples.

Germline lookup yields CDR1 KGHSH and CDR2 LQKENI. There are 15 residues in the CDR3. Trimming cost V 6 bases and J 1 base; bases outside gene matches: 7. Profiled with immunoSEQ multiplex PCR; TCRdb holds only in-frame clones, not every one. The sample has some 100,000 clones; approximately 87% are singletons. The sequence was obtained from a woman in her forties or fifties with acute or convalescent COVID-19. The sample was peripheral blood. V and J are TRBV18 and TRBJ1-1; 8 bases agree with TRBD1. CDR3 sequence reads: CASSVGQGGNTEAFF. The DNA for the CDR3 is TGTGCCAGCTCGGTAGGACAGGGTGGGAACACTGAAGCTTTCTTT.